The 5 T cell receptor beta chains below all came from one sample that was sequenced in a study of blood T cell repertoires in COVID-19. Sequenced by immunoSEQ multiplex PCR; TCRdb stores in-frame clones only, minus some. In the table there are around 480,000 clones, 87% of which are singletons. Sequencing input: PBMCs or T cells enriched from blood (not recorded which). The receptors stem from a woman aged 18-29 years who had recovered from COVID-19.

The chain has TRBV28 and TRBJ2-7; 10 bases line up with TRBD1. Germline V gene sequence: CDR1 MDHEN, CDR2 SYDVKM. This CDR3 is built from 15 residues. The ends lost 1 base at V and 3 bases at J; junction bases unmatched: 3. The CDR3 loop is CASSLLGDRGYEQYF. CDR3 bases: TGTGCCAGCAGTTTATTAGGGGACAGGGGCTACGAGCAGTACTTC.

This sequence joins TRBV6-5 and TRBJ1-6; 9 bases agree with TRBD1. The V segment lost 4 bases and the J segment 14 bases; nucleotides outside the gene matches: 12. CDR1 and CDR2 from the germline V gene are MNHEY and SVGAGI. There are 15 residues in the CDR3. CDR3 loop: CASSSRGTGIMSLHF. The CDR3 DNA is TGTGCCAGCAGTTCCAGGGGGACAGGGATCATGTCCCTCCACTTT.

The chain carries TRBV10-1 and TRBJ1-3; no clear D gene. V was trimmed by 0 bases and J by 8 bases, leaving 11 bases between them. CDR3 length equals 14 residues. The germline gives CDR1 WNHNN, CDR2 SYGVQD (reference sequence). This chain's CDR3 is CASSESVTGDTIYF. CDR3 DNA sequence: TGCGCCAGCAGTGAGTCGGTGACCGGGGACACCATATATTTT.

The rearrangement joins TRBV5-1 to TRBJ1-3, with 8 nucleotides matching TRBD1. The V and J ends lost 4 bases and 7 bases, in that order; junction bases with no gene match: 16. This CDR3 has 17 amino acids. Germline values: CDR1 SGHRS, CDR2 YFSETQ. The CDR3 DNA reads TGCGCCAGCAGCCCCTGGACAGGGAGGGGTGGGCTGAACACCATATATTTT. Its translation: CASSPWTGRGGLNTIYF.

V gene TRBV5-4 combines with J gene TRBJ1-2; 8 nucleotides line up with TRBD1. CDR3 length equals 17 residues. The trim removed 3 bases at V and 7 bases at J, leaving 17 bases unmatched. Germline CDR1 reads SGHNT; CDR2 reads YYREEE (reference sequence). The CDR3 DNA is TGTGCCAGCAGCTCGGGACAGGAGAGAACCTTGGGAGGTGGCTACACCTTC. It specifies CASSSGQERTLGGGYTF.